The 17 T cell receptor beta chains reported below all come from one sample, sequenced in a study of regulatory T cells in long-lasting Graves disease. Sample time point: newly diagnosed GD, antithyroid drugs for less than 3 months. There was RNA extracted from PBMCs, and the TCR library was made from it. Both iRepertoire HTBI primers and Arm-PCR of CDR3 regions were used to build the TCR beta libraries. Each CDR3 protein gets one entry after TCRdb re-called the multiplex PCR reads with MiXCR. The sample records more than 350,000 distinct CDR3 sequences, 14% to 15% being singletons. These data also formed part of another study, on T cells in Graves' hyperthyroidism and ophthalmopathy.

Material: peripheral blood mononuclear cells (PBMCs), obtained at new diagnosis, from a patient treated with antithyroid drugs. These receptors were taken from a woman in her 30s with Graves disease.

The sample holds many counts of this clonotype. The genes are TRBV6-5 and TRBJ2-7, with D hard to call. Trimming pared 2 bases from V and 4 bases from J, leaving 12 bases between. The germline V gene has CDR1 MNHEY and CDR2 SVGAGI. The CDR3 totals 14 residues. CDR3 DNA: TGTGCCAGCAGTTACCGGGCCACCCTTTACGAGCAGTACTTC. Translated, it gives CASSYRATLYEQYF.

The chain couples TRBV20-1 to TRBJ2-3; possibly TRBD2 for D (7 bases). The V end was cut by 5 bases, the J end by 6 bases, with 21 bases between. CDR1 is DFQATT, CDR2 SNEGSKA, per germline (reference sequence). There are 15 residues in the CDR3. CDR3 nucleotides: TGCAGTGCTCAAACGTCGGCAGGCGGGGGCGATACGCAGTATTTT. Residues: CSAQTSAGGGDTQYF.

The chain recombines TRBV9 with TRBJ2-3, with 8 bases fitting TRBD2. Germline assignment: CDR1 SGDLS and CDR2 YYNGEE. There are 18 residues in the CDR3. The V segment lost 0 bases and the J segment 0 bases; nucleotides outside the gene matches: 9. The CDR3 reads CASSVAPSGGGSTDTQYF. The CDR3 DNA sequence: TGTGCCAGCAGCGTAGCTCCATCGGGAGGGGGAAGCACAGATACGCAGTATTTT.

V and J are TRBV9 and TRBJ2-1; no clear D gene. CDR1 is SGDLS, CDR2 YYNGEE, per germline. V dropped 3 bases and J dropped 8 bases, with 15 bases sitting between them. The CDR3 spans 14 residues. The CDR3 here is CASSATENVDEQFF. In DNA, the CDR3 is TGTGCCAGCAGCGCCACGGAGAATGTTGATGAGCAGTTCTTC.

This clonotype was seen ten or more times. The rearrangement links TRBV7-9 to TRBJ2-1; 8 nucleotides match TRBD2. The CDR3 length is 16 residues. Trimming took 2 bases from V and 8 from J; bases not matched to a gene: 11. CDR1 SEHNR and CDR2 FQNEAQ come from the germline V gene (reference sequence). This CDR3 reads CASSLPTGLVSYEQFF. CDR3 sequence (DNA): TGTGCCAGCAGCTTACCCACGGGACTAGTTAGTTATGAGCAGTTCTTC.

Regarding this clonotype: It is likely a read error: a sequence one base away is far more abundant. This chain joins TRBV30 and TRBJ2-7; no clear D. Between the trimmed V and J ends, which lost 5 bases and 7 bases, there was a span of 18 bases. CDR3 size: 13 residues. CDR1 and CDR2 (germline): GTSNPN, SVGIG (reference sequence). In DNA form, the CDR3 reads TGTGCCTGGGACGATTGGCCGGGCAATGAGCAGTACTTC. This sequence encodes CAWDDWPGNEQYF.

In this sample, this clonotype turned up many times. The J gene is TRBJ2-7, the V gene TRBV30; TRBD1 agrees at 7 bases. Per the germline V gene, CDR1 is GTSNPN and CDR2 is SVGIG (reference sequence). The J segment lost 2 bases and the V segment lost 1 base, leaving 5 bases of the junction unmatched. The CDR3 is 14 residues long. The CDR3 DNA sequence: TGTGCCTGGAGTGGAGGGACAGCTCCCTACGAGCAGTACTTC. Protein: CAWSGGTAPYEQYF.

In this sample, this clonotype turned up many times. The CDR3 DNA sequence: TGTGCCAGCAGCCGCGACAGCGATCAGCCCCAGCATTTT. Translated: CASSRDSDQPQHF. The chain couples TRBV5-6 to TRBJ1-5; D is perhaps TRBD1 (5 bases). V was cut by 4 bases and J by 5 bases, with 10 bases left in between. CDR3 length: 13 residues. CDR1 SGHDT and CDR2 YYEEEE come from the germline V gene.

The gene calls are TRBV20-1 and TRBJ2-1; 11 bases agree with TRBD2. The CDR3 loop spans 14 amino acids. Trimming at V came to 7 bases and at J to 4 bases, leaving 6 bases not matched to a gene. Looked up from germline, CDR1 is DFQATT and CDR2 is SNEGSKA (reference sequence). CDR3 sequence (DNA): TGCAGTGGGCATACTAGCGGGAGTTACAATGAGCAGTTCTTC. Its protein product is CSGHTSGSYNEQFF.

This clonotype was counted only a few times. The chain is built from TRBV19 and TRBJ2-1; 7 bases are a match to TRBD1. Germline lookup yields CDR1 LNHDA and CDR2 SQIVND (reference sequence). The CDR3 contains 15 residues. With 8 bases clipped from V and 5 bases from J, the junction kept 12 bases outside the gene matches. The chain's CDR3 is CASRTLGQYHNEQFF. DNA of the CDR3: TGTGCCAGTCGGACCCTGGGACAGTATCACAATGAGCAGTTCTTC.

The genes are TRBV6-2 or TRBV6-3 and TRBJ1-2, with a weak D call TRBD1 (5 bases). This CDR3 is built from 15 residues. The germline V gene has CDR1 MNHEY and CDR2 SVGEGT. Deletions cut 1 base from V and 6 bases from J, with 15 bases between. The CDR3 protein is CASSYYGTQGDGYTF. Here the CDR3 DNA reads TGTGCCAGCAGTTACTACGGGACTCAGGGTGATGGCTACACCTTC.

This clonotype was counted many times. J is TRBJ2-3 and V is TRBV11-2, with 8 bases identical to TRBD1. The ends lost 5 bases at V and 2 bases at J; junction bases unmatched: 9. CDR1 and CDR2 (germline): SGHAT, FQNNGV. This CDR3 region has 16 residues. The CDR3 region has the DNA TGTGCCAGCAGCCACCGGACAGGGCGGCACACAGATACGCAGTATTTT. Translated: CASSHRTGRHTDTQYF.

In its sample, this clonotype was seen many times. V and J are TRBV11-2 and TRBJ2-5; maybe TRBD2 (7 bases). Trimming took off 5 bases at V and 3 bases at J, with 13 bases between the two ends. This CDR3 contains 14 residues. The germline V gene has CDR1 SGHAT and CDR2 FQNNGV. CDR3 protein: CASSEGGGEETQYF. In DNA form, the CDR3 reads TGTGCCAGCAGCGAAGGAGGGGGGGAAGAGACCCAGTACTTC.

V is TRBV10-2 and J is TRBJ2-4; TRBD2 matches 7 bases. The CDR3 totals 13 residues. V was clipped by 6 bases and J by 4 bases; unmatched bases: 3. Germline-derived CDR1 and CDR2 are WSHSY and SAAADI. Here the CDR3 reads CASRVGGKNIQYF. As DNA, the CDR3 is TGCGCCAGCAGGGTGGGAGGGAAAAACATTCAGTACTTC.

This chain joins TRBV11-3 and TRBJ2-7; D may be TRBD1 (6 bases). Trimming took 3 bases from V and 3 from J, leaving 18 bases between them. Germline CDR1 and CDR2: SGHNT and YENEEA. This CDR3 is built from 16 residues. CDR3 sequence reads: CASSFSSTGRGYEQYF. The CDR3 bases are TGTGCCAGCAGCTTCTCTTCCACGGGCAGGGGCTACGAGCAGTACTTC. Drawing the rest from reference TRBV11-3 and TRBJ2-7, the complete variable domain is EAGVVQSPRYKIIEKKQPVAFWCNPISGHNTLYWYLQNLGQGPELLIRYENEEAVDDSQLPKDRFSAERLKGVDSTLKIQPAELGDSAVYLCASSFSSTGRGYEQYFGPGTRLTVT.

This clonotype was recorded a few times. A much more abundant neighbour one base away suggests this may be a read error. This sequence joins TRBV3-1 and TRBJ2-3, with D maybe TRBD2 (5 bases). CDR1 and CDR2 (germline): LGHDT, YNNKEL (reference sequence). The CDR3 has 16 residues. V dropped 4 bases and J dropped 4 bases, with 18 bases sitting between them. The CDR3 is CASSPVTRLRADTQYF. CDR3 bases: TGTGCCAGCAGCCCAGTTACTAGACTTCGCGCAGATACGCAGTATTTT.

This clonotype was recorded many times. The CDR3 is CASSADSDNEQFF. DNA for the CDR3: TGTGCCAGCAGCGCAGACAGCGACAATGAGCAGTTCTTC. V gene TRBV7-3 combines with J gene TRBJ2-1; D might be TRBD1 (5 bases). Trimming took off 5 bases at V and 5 bases at J, with 10 bases between the two ends. CDR1 and CDR2 (germline): SGHTA, FQGTGA. The CDR3 covers 13 residues. The variable domain in full, with the rest retrieved from reference TRBV7-3 and TRBJ2-1, is GAGVSQTPSNKVTEKGKYVELRCDPISGHTALYWYRQSLGQGPEFLIYFQGTGAADDSGLPNDRFFAVRPEGSVSTLKIQRTERGDSAVYLCASSADSDNEQFFGPGTRLTVL.